This T cell receptor beta chain was sequenced for a study of radiotherapy plus CTLA-4 blockade in lung cancer. Study-wide context: For approximately 17% of patients, objective responses occurred, and roughly 31% had disease control.

The germline V gene has CDR1 MDHEN and CDR2 SYDVKM. This CDR3 contains 15 residues. Trimming cost V 5 bases and J 0 bases; bases outside gene matches: 5. Notes on this clone: Its antigen is not identified.

The study treated chemo-refractory metastatic non-small-cell lung cancer patients with focal radiation plus ipilimumab CTLA-4 blockade. Generated by immunoSEQ multiplex PCR, the TCRdb table keeps only in-frame clones and is missing some. The table lists roughly 75,000 clones, 84% of them singletons, with approximately 0.79% in the top ten. Study-wide results and caveats: Subsequent to radiotherapy plus ipilimumab, tumor-derived TCR clones underwent expansion in blood. Interferon-beta, together with early blood T cell clone dynamics, reportedly best predicted response.

The sequence was collected from a human donor with non-small cell lung cancer who had stable disease on radiotherapy plus ipilimumab. Here the sequenced sample was peripheral blood, taken from a patient treated with radiotherapy plus ipilimumab. V usage is TRBV28 and J usage is TRBJ1-1; 8 nucleotides align to TRBD1. The CDR3 region is CASSPLQGVNTEAFF. Written as DNA, the CDR3 is TGTGCCAGCAGTCCTCTACAGGGGGTGAACACTGAAGCTTTCTTT.